This entry lists 3 T cell receptor beta chains sequenced from one sample in a study of cytomegalovirus exposure and HLA in healthy donors. Primers for the PCR totalled 60 Vbeta and 13 Jbeta. Profiled with immunoSEQ multiplex PCR; TCRdb holds only in-frame clones, not every one. This sample has tens of thousands of clones, with just over 75% found just once. The sequencing input was PBMCs. These receptor sequences come from a man in his thirties or forties in good health and CMV-seronegative.

The rearrangement joins TRBV6-1 to TRBJ1-1; no reliable D call. CDR1 and CDR2 from the germline V gene are MNHNS and SASEGT. This CDR3 has 14 residues. Deletions cut 7 bases from V and 0 bases from J, with 12 bases between. The CDR3 here is CASNGGRMNTEAFF. The DNA of the CDR3 is TGTGCCAGCAACGGAGGACGGATGAACACTGAAGCTTTCTTT.

The chain has TRBV7-3 and TRBJ2-2, with a tentative D call TRBD2 (5 bases). CDR1 is SGHTA and CDR2 is FQGTGA in the germline V gene. V lost 5 bases, J lost 5 bases, and 12 bases lay in between. The CDR3 covers 14 residues. CDR3 DNA sequence: TGTGCCAGCAGCCTGATAGGAGGAACCGGGGAGCTGTTTTTT. Translation gives CASSLIGGTGELFF.

With regard to this clone: A read error may account for a junction end that differs from germline. This chain connects TRBV7-9 to TRBJ1-1; D is ambiguous. Germline CDR1 reads SEHNR; CDR2 reads FQNEAQ (reference sequence). This CDR3 has 13 amino acids. Here the CDR3 reads CSSSLWVDYEAFF. In DNA form, the CDR3 reads TGTTCCAGCAGCTTATGGGTCGACTATGAAGCTTTCTTT.